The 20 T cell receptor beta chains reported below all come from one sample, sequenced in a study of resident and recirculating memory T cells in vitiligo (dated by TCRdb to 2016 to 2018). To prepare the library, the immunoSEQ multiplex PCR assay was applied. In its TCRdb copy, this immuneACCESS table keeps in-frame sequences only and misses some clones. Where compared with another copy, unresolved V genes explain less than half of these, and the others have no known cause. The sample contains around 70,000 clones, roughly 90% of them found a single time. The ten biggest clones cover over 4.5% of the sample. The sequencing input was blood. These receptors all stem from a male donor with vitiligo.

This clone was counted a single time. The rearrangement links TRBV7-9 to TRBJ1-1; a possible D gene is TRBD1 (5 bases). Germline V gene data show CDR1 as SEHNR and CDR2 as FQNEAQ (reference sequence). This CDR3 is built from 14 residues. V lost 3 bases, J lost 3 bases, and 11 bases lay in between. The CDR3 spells CASSLARVDTEAFF. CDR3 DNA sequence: TGTGCCAGCAGCTTGGCCAGGGTGGACACTGAAGCTTTCTTT.

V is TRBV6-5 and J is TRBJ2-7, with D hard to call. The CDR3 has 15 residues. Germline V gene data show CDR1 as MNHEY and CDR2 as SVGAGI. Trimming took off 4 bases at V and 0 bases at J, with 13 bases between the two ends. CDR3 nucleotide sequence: TGTGCCAGCAGTTTGTCCCAGTTGCCCTCCTACGAGCAGTACTTC. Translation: CASSLSQLPSYEQYF.

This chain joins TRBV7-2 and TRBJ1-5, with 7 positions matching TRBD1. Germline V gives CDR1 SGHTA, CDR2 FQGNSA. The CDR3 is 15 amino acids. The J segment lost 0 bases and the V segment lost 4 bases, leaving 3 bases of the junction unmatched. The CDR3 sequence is CASSWGTDSNQPQHF. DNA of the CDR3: TGTGCCAGCAGCTGGGGGACAGATAGCAATCAGCCCCAGCATTTT.

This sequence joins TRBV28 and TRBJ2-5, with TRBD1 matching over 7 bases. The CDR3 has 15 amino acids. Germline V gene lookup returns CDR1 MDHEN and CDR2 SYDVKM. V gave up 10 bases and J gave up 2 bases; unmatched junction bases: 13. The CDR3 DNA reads TGTGCCATCGAACCCGGGACAGCAAATCAAGAGACCCAGTACTTC. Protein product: CAIEPGTANQETQYF.

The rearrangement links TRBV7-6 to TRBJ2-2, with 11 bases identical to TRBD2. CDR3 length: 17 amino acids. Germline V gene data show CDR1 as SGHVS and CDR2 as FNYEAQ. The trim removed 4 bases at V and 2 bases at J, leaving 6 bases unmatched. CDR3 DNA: TGTGCCAGCAGCTGGATAACTAGCGGGGGAAACACCGGGGAGCTGTTTTTT. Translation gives CASSWITSGGNTGELFF. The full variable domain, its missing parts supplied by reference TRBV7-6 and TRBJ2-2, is GAGVSQSPRYKVTKRGQDVALRCDPISGHVSLYWYRQALGQGPEFLTYFNYEAQQDKSGLPNDRFSAERPEGSISTLTIQRTEQRDSAMYRCASSWITSGGNTGELFFGEGSRLTVL.

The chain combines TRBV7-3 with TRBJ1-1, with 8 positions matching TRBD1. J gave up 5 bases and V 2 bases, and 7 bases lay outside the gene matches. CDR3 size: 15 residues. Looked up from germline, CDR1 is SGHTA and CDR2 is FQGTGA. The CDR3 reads CASSLAGRGRTEAFF. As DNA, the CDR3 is TGTGCCAGCAGCTTAGCCGGCAGGGGGCGAACTGAAGCTTTCTTT.

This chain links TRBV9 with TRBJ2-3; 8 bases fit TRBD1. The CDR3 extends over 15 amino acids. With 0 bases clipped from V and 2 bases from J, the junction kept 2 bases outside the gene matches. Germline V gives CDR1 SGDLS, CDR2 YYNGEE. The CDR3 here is CASSVEDRATDTQYF. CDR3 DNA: TGTGCCAGCAGCGTAGAGGACAGGGCCACAGATACGCAGTATTTT.

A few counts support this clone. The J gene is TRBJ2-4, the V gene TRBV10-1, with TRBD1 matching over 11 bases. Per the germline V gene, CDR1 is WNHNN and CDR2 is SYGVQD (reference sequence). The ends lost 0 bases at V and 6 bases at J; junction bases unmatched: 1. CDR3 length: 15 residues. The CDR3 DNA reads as TGCGCCAGCAGTGAGTCGGGGACAGGGGGAAACATTCAGTACTTC. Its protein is CASSESGTGGNIQYF.

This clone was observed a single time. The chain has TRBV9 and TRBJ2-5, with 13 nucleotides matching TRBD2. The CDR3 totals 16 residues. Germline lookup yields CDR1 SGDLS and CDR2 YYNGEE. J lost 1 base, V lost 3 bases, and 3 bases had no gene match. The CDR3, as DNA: TGTGCCAGCAGCGAGGGGACTAGCGGGACCCAAGAGACCCAGTACTTC. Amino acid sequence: CASSEGTSGTQETQYF.

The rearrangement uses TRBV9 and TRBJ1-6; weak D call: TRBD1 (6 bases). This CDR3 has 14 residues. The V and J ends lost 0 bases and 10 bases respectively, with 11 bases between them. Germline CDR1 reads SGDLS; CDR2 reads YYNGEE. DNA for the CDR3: TGTGCCAGCAGCGTAGCACAGGGCTCATCACCCCTCCACTTT. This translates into CASSVAQGSSPLHF.

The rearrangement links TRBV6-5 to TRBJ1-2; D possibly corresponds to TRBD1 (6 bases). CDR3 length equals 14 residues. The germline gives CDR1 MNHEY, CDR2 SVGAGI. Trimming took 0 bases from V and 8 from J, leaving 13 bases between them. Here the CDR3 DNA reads TGTGCCAGCAGTTACTCGAACAGGGTGGACGGCTACACCTTC. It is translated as CASSYSNRVDGYTF.

CDR3 nucleotide sequence: TGTGCCTGGAGTGGAGAAAGAGGGGGCTATCAGCCCCAGCATTTT. As protein: CAWSGERGGYQPQHF. The chain couples TRBV30 to TRBJ1-5; 7 bases match TRBD1. The CDR3 loop spans 15 amino acids. Germline CDR1 GTSNPN, CDR2 SVGIG (reference sequence). The ends lost 1 base at V and 5 bases at J; junction bases unmatched: 8.

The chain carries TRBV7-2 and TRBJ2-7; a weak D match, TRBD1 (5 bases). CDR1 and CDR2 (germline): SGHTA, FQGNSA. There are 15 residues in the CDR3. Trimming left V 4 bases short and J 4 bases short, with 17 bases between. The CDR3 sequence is CASSYSQGVPYEQYF. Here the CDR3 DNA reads TGTGCCAGCAGCTATTCCCAGGGTGTACCATACGAGCAGTACTTC.

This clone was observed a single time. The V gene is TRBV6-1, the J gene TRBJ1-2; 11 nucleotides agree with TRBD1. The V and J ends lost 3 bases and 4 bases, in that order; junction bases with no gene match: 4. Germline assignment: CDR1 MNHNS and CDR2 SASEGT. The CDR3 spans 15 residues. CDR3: CASSDSGQGVYGYTF. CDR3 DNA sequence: TGTGCCAGCAGTGACTCGGGACAGGGGGTCTATGGCTACACCTTC.

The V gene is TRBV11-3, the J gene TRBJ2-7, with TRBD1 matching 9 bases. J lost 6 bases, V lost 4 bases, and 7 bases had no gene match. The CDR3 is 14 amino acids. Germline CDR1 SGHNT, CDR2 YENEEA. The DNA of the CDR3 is TGTGCCAGCAGCTCGCAAACAGGGGGCGGCGAGCAGTACTTC. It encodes CASSSQTGGGEQYF.

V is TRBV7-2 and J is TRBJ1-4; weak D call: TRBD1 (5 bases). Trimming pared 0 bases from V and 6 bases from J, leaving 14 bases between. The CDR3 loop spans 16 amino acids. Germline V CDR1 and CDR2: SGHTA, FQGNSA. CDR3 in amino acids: CASSLALQAGHEKLFF. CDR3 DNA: TGTGCCAGCAGCTTAGCGCTACAGGCAGGCCATGAAAAACTGTTTTTT.

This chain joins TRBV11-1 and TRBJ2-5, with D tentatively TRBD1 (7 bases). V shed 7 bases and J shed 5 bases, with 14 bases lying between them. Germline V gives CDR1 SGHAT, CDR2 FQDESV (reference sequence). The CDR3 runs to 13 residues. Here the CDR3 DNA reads TGTGCCAGCAAGGGCAGGGGGGCGGAGACCCAGTACTTC. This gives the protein CASKGRGAETQYF.

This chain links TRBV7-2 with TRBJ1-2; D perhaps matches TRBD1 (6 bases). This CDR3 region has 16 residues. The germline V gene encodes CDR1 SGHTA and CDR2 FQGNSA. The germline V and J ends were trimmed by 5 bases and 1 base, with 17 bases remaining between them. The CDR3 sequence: CASSPDWGLSNYGYTF. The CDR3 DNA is TGTGCCAGCAGCCCGGACTGGGGGCTGAGTAACTATGGCTACACCTTC.

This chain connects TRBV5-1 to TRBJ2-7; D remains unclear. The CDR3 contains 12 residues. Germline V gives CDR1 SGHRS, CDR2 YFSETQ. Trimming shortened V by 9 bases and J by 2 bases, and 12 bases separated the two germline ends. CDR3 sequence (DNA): TGCGCCAAGAGAGGCCGAACCTACGAGCAGTACTTC. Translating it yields CAKRGRTYEQYF.

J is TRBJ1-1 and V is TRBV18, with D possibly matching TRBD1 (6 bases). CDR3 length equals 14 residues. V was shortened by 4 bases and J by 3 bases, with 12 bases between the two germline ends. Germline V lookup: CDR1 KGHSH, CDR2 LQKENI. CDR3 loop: CASSQQGRDTEAFF. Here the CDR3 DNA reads TGTGCCAGCTCACAACAGGGAAGGGACACTGAAGCTTTCTTT. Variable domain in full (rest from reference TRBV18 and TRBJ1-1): NAGVMQNPRHLVRRRGQEARLRCSPMKGHSHVYWYRQLPEEGLKFMVYLQKENIIDESGMPKERFSAEFPKEGPSILRIQQVVRGDSAAYFCASSQQGRDTEAFFGQGTRLTVV.